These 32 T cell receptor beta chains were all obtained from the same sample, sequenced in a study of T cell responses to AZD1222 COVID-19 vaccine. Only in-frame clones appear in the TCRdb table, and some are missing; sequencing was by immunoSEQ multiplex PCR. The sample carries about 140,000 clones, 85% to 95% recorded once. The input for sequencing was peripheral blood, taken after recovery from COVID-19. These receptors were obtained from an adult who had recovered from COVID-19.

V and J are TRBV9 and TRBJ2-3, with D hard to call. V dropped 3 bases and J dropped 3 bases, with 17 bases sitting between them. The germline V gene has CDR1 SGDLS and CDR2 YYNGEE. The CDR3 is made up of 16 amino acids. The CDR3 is CASSGRGRMGTDTQYF. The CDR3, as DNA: TGTGCCAGCAGCGGTCGAGGTAGGATGGGTACAGATACGCAGTATTTT.

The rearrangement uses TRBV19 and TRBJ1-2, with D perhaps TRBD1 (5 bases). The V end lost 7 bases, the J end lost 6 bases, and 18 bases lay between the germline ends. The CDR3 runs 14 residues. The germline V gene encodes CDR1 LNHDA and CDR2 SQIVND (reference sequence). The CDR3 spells CASTENDRNHGYTF. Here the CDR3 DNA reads TGTGCCAGTACCGAGAATGACAGAAACCATGGCTACACCTTC.

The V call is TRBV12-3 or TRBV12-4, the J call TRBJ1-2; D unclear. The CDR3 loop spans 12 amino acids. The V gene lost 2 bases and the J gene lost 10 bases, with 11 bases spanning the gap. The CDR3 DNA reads TGTGCCAGCAGTTTATCGACCTCTTCCTACACCTTC. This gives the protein CASSLSTSSYTF.

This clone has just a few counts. CDR3 sequence reads: CASSLRTADSNYGYTF. DNA of the CDR3: TGCGCCAGCAGCTTAAGGACTGCGGATTCTAACTATGGCTACACCTTC. This sequence joins TRBV5-1 and TRBJ1-2; D remains unclear. The V and J ends lost 2 bases and 0 bases respectively, with 14 bases between them. Germline V gives CDR1 SGHRS, CDR2 YFSETQ. This CDR3 comprises 16 residues.

DNA of the CDR3: TGCGCCAGCAGTGCGGATTACGGCGGCGATGAGCAGTTCTTC. Translation: CASSADYGGDEQFF. The rearrangement links TRBV10-1 to TRBJ2-1, with D hard to call. Per the germline V gene, CDR1 is WNHNN and CDR2 is SYGVQD (reference sequence). Trimming left V 4 bases short and J 8 bases short, with 15 bases between. This CDR3 has 14 amino acids.

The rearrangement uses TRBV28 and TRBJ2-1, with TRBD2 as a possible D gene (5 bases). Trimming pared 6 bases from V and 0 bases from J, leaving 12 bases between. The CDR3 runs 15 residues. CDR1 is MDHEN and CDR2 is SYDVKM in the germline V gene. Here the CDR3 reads CASRKDSFSYNEQFF. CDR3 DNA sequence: TGTGCCAGCAGAAAGGACTCCTTCTCCTACAATGAGCAGTTCTTC. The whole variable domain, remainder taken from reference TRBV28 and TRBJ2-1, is DVKVTQSSRYLVKRTGEKVFLECVQDMDHENMFWYRQDPGLGLRLIYFSYDVKMKEKGDIPEGYSVSREKKERFSLILESASTNQTSMYLCASRKDSFSYNEQFFGPGTRLTVL.

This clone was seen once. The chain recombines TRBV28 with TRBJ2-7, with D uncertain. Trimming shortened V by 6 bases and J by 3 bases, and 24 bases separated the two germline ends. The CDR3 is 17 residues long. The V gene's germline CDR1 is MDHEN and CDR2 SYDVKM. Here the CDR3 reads CASRQKTLLIGHYEQYF. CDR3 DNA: TGTGCCAGCAGACAAAAAACATTGCTTATCGGGCACTACGAGCAGTACTTC.

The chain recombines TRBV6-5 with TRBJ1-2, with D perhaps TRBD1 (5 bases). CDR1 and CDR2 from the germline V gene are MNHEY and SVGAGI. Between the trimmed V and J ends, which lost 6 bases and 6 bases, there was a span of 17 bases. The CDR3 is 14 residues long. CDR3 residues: CASSGTGLGNGYTF. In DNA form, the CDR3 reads TGTGCCAGCAGCGGTACAGGTTTGGGTAATGGCTACACCTTC.

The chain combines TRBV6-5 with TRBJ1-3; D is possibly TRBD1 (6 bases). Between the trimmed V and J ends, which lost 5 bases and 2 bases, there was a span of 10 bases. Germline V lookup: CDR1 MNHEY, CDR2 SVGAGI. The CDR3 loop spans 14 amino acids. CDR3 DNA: TGTGCCAGCAGTAGTCAGGGGACTGGAAACACCATATATTTT. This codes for CASSSQGTGNTIYF.

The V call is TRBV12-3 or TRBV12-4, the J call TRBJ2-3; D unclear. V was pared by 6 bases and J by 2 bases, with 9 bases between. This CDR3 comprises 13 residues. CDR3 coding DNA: TGTGCCAGCAGATATACAGACACAGATACGCAGTATTTT. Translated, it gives CASRYTDTDTQYF.

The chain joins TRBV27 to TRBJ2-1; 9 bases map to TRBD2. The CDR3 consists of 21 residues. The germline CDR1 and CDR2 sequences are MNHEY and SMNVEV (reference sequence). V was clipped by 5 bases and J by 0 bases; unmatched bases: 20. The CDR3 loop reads CASSPPGAGGALMSSYNEQFF. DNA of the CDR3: TGTGCCAGCAGTCCCCCGGGGGCGGGAGGGGCTCTTATGAGCTCCTACAATGAGCAGTTCTTC.

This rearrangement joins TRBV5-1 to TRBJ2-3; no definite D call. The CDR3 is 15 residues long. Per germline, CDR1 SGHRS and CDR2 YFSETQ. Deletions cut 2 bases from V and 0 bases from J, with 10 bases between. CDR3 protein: CASSFDNPSTDTQYF. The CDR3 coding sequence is TGCGCCAGCAGCTTCGACAATCCTAGCACAGATACGCAGTATTTT.

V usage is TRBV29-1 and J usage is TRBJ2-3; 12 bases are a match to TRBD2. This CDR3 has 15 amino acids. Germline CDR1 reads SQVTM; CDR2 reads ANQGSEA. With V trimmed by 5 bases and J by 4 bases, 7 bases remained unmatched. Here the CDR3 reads CSVNLLAGGADTQYF. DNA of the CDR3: TGCAGCGTTAACCTACTAGCGGGAGGAGCAGATACGCAGTATTTT.

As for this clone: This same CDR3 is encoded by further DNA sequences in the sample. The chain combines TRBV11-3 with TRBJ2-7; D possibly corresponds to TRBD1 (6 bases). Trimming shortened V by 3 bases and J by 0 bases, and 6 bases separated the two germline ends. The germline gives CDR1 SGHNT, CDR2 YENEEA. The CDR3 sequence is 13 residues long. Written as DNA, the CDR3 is TGTGCCAGCAGCTTGGACAGCTCCTACGAGCAGTACTTC. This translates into CASSLDSSYEQYF.

For the CDR3, the DNA is TGTGCCAGCAGCTTAGAGAGCACCGGGGAGCTGTTTTTT. Protein product: CASSLESTGELFF. The chain combines TRBV7-3 with TRBJ2-2; D unclear. Germline CDR1 and CDR2: SGHTA and FQGTGA. The CDR3 length is 13 residues. With 2 bases removed from V and 4 bases from J, the gap between germline ends came to 5 bases.

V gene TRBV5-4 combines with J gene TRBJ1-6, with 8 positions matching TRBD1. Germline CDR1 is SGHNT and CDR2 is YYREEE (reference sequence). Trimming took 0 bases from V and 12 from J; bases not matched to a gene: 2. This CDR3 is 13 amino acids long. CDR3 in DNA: TGTGCCAGCAGCTTGGGACAGGGGAAACCCCTCCACTTT. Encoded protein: CASSLGQGKPLHF. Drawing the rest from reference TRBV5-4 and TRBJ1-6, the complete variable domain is ETGVTQSPTHLIKTRGQQVTLRCSSQSGHNTVSWYQQALGQGPQFIFQYYREEENGRGNFPPRFSGLQFPNYSSELNVNALELDDSALYLCASSLGQGKPLHFGNGTRLTVT.

Here the CDR3 reads CASSRGTGTGDSYEQYF. The DNA for the CDR3 is TGTGCCAGCTCACGGGGGACAGGAACGGGGGACTCCTACGAGCAGTACTTC. V gene TRBV18 combines with J gene TRBJ2-7; 8 bases map to TRBD1. V was pared by 4 bases and J by 0 bases, with 11 bases of the junction left unmatched. The CDR3 extends over 17 amino acids. Germline V lookup: CDR1 KGHSH, CDR2 LQKENI.

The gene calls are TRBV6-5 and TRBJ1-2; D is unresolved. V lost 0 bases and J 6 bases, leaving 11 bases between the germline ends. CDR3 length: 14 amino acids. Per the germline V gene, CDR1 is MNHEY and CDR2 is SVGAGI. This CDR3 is CASSYSSGSDGYTF. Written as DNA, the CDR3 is TGTGCCAGCAGTTACTCTTCCGGGTCTGATGGCTACACCTTC.

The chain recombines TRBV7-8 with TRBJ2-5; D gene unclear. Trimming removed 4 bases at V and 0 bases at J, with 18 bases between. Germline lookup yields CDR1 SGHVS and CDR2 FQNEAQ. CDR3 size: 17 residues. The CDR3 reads CASSSNAAAANQETQYF. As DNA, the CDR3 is TGTGCCAGCAGCTCAAATGCCGCGGCAGCCAACCAAGAGACCCAGTACTTC.

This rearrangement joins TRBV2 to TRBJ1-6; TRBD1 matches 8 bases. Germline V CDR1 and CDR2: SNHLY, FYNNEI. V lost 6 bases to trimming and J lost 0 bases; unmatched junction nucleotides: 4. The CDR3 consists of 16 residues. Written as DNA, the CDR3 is TGTGCCAGCAGGGGGGACAGGAGCTCCTATAATTCACCCCTCCACTTT. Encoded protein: CASRGDRSSYNSPLHF.

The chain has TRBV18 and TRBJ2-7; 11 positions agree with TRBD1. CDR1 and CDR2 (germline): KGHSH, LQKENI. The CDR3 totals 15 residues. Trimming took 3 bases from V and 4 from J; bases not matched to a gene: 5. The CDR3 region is CASSPEGQGVYEQYF. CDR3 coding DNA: TGTGCCAGCTCACCGGAGGGACAGGGGGTATACGAGCAGTACTTC.

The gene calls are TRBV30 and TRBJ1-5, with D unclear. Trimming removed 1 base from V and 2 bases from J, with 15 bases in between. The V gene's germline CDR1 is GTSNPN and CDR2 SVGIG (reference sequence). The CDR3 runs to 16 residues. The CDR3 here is CAWSDDTFAGNQPQHF. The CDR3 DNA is TGTGCCTGGAGTGACGACACCTTTGCGGGCAATCAGCCCCAGCATTTT.

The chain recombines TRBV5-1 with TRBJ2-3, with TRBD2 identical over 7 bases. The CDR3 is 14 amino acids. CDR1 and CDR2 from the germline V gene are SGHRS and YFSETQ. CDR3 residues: CATRLAGEGDTQYF. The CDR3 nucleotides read TGCGCTACGCGGTTGGCGGGAGAGGGGGATACGCAGTATTTT. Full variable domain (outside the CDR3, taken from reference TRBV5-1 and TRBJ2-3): KAGVTQTPRYLIKTRGQQVTLSCSPISGHRSVSWYQQTPGQGLQFLFEYFSETQRNKGNFPGRFSGRQFSNSRSEMNVSTLELGDSALYLCATRLAGEGDTQYFGPGTRLTVL.

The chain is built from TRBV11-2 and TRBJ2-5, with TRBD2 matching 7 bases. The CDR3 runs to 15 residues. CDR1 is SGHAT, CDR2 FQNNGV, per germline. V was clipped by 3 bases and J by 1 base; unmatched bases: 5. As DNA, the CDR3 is TGTGCCAGCAGCTTTGTAGCGGGCCCCCAAGAGACCCAGTACTTC. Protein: CASSFVAGPQETQYF.

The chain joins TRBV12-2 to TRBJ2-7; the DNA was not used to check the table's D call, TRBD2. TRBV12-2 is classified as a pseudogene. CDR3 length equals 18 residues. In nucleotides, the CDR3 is TGTGCAAGTCGCTTAAAACTAGCGGGCCTAAAAGTTTCCTACGAGCAGTACTTC. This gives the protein CASRLKLAGLKVSYEQYF.

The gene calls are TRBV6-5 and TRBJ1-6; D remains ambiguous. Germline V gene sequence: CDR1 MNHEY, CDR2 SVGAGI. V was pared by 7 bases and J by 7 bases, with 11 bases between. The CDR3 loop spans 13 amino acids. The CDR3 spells CASTSGWNSPLHF. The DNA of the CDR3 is TGTGCCAGCACCTCCGGATGGAATTCACCCCTCCACTTT.

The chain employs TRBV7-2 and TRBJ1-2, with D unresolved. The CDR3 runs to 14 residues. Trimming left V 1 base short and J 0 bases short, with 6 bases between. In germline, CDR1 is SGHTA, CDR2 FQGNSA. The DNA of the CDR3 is TGTGCCAGCAGCTTAGAAATGTCTAACTATGGCTACACCTTC. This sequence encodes CASSLEMSNYGYTF.

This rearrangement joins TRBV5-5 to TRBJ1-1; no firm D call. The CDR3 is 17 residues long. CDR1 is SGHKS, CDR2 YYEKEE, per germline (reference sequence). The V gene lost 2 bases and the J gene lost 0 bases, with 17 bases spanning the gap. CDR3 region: CASSFRPVNFMNTEAFF. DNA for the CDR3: TGTGCCAGCAGCTTCCGACCCGTGAACTTTATGAACACTGAAGCTTTCTTT.

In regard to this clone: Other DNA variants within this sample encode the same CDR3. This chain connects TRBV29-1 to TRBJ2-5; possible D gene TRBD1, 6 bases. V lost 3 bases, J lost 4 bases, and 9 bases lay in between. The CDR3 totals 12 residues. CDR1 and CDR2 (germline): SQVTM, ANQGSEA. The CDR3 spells CSVDRGRETQYF. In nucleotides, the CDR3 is TGCAGCGTTGACAGGGGACGAGAGACCCAGTACTTC.

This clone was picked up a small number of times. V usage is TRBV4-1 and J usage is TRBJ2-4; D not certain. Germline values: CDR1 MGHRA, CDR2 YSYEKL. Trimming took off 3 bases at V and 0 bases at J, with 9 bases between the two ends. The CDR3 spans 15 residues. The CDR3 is CASSHLAEAKNIQYF. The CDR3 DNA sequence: TGCGCCAGCAGCCATTTAGCAGAAGCCAAAAACATTCAGTACTTC.

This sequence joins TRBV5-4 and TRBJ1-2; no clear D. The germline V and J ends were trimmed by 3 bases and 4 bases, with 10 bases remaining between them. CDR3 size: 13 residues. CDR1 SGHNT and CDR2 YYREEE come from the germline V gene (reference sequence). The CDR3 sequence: CASSSTESYGYTF. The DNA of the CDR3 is TGTGCCAGCAGCTCCACAGAATCCTATGGCTACACCTTC.

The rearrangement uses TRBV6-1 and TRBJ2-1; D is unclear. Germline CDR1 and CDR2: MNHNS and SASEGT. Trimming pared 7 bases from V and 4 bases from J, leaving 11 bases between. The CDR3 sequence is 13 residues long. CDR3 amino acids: CASTPTLYNEQFF. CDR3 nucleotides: TGTGCCAGCACCCCGACTCTATACAATGAGCAGTTCTTC.